This T cell receptor beta chain was documented in a study of STAT5B mutations in CD4+ large granular lymphocyte leukemia. Overall study findings and caveats: CD4-sorted patient repertoires seemed more clonal than healthy CD4+ repertoires. Top patient clones used TRBV06 genes more often: 8/27 versus 2/35 in controls. No patients shared main leukemic clonotypes, though approximately 26% appeared at low frequency elsewhere.

Per germline, CDR1 SGHTA and CDR2 FQGTGA. This CDR3 has 10 residues. On this clone: What it binds is unknown. One junction end does not reproduce the germline sequence, and a read error may be involved.

Authors' processing steps: Lowest detectable productive clonotype frequency was 2.59 x 10-5. Data came from immunoSEQ multiplex PCR; TCRdb stores just in-frame clones and leaves some out. D and trimming were read from the DNA, whereas the V and J calls and clone size are those reported in that table. The table has about 35,000 clones, roughly 65% seen once; the top ten hold 1.5% to 2%. The receptor comes from a human donor in good health. The rearrangement joins TRBV7-3 to TRBJ1-2; 7 nucleotides match TRBD1. Sequences were obtained from CD4+ T cells from blood buffy coats. CDR3 residues: CASSSPGQNF. In nucleotides, the CDR3 is TGTGCCAGCAGCTCCCCGGGACAGAACTTC.